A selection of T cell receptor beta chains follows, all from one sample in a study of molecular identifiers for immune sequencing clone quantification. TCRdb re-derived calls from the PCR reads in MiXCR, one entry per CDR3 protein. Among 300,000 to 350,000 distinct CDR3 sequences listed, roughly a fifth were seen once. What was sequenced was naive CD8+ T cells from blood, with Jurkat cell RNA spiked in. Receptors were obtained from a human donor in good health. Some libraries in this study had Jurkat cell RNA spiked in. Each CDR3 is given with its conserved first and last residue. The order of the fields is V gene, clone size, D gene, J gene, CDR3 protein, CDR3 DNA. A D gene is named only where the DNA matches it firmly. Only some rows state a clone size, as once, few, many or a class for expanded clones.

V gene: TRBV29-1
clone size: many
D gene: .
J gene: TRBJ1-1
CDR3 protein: CSAKQGAEAFF
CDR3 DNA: TGCAGCGCAAAACAGGGCGCTGAAGCTTTCTTT

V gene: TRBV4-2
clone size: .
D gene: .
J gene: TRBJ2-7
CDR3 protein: CASSQVVTGSSYEQYF
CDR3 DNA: TGTGCCAGCAGCCAAGTTGTAACTGGTTCGTCGTACGAGCAGTACTTC

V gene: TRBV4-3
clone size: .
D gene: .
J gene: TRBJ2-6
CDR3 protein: CASSQDWDILRGANVLTF
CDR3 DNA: TGCGCCAGCAGCCAAGACTGGGACATACTACGTGGGGCCAACGTCCTGACTTTC

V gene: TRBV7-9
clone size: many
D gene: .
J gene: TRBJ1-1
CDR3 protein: CASSLMWGARTEAFF
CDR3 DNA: TGTGCCAGCAGCTTAATGTGGGGGGCGAGGACTGAAGCTTTCTTT

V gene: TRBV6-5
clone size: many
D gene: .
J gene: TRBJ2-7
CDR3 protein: CASRSWSSYEQYF
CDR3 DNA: TGTGCCAGCAGGTCGTGGAGCTCCTACGAGCAGTACTTC

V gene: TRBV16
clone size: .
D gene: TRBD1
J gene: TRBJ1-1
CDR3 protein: CASSQTTGGLNTEALF
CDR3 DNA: TGTGCCAGCAGCCAGACTACAGGGGGGTTGAACACTGAAGCTCTCTTT

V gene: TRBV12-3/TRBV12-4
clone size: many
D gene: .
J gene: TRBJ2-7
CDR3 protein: CASSPLVIHEQYF
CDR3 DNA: TGTGCCAGCAGTCCCCTCGTCATCCACGAGCAGTACTTC

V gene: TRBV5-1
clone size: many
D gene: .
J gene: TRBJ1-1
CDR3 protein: CASSSNPTENTEAFF
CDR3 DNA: TGCGCCAGCAGCTCAAACCCCACAGAGAACACTGAAGCTTTCTTT

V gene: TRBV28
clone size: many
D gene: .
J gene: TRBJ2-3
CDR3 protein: CASSLSTTGFGGSTDTQYF
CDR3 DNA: TGTGCCAGCAGTTTATCTACTACCGGTTTCGGCGGGAGCACAGATACGCAGTATTTT

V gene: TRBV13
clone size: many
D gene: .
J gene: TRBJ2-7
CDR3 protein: CASSLGEASSFF
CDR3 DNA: TGTGCCAGCAGCTTAGGGGAGGCCAGTAGCTTCTTC

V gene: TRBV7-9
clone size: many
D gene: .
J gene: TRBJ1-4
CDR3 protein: CASRGGTRNEKLFF
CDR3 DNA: TGTGCCAGCAGGGGGGGGACACGCAATGAAAAACTGTTTTTT

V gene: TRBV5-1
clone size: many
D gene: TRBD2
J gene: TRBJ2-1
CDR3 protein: CASSPGLAGISNEQFF
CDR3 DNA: TGCGCCAGCAGCCCTGGACTAGCGGGCATTTCCAATGAGCAGTTCTTC

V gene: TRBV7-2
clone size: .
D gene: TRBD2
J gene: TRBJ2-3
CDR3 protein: CASSLGRRELTDTRYF
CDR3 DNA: TGTGCCAGCAGCTTAGGGAGGCGGGAGCTCACAGATACGCGGTATTTT

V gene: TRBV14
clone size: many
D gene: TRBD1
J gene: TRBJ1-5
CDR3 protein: CASRSRGRRNQPQHF
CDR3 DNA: TGTGCCAGCAGAAGCAGGGGGAGGCGGAATCAGCCCCAGCATTTT

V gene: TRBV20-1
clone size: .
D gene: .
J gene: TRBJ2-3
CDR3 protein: CSARDLQGNTDTQYF
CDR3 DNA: TGCAGTGCTAGAGATCTACAGGGTAACACAGATACGCAGTATTTT

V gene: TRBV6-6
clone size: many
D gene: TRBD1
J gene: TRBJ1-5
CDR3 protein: CASSQLDRGNQPQHF
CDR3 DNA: TGTGCCAGCAGTCAACTCGACAGGGGAAATCAGCCCCAGCATTTT

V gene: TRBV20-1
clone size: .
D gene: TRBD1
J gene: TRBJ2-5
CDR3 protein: CSARDGQGEETQYF
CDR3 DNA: TGCAGTGCTAGAGATGGACAGGGGGAAGAGACCCAGTACTTC

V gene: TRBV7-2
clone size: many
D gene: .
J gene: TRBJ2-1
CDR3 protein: CASSSAGLNSYNEQFF
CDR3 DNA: TGTGCCAGCAGCTCCGCGGGGCTAAACTCCTACAATGAGCAGTTCTTC

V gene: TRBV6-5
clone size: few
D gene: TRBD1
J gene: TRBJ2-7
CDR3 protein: CASSARDSAYEQYF
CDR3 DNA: TGTGCCAGCAGTGCCCGGGACAGTGCCTACGAGCAGTACTTC

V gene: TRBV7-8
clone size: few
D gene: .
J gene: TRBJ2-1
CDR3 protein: CASSPPLRNERFF
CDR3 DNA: TGTGCCAGCAGCCCCCCCCTGCGGAATGAGCGGTTCTTC

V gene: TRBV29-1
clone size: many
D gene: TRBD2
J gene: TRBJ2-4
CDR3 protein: CSVEGLATESKNIQYF
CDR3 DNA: TGCAGCGTTGAGGGACTAGCGACCGAATCCAAAAACATTCAGTACTTC

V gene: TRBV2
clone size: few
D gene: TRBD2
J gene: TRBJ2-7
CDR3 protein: CASSGGGTIYEQYF
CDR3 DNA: TGTGCCAGCAGCGGGGGAGGGACTATCTACGAGCAGTACTTC

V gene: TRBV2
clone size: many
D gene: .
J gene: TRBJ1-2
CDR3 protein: CASSPDTVYGYTF
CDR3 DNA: TGTGCCAGCAGTCCGGACACCGTCTATGGCTACACCTTC

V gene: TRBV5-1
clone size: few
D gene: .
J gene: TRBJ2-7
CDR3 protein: CASSLDQSYEQYF
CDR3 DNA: TGCGCCAGCAGCTTGGATCAGTCCTACGAGCAGTACTTC

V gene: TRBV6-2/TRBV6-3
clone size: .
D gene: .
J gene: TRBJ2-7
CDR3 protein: CASRRDGTYEQYF
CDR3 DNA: TGTGCCAGCAGGCGGGACGGTACCTACGAGCAGTACTTC